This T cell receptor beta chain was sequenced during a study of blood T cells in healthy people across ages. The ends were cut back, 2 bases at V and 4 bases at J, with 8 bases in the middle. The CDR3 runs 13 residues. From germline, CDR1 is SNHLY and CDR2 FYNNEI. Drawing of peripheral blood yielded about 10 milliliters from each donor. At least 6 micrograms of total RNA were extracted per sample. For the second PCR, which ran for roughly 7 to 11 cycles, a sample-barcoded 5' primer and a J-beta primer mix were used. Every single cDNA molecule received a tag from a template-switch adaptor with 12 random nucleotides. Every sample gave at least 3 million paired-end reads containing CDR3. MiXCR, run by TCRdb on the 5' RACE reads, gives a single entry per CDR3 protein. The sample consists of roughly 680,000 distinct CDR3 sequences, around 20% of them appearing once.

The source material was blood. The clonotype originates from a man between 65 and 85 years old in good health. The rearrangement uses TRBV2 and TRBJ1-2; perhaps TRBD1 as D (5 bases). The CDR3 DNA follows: TGTGCCAGCAGTGAACGGGGCGGCTATGGCTACACCTTC. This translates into CASSERGGYGYTF.